This TCR beta chain was obtained from a study of blood T cell repertoires in COVID-19. Overall study context: Samples came from the United States, Italy and Spain, spanning acute and convalescent COVID-19.

Trimming cost V 5 bases and J 3 bases, with 14 bases left between them. Germline-derived CDR1 and CDR2 are SGHTA and FQGNSA. This CDR3 contains 16 residues. As processed by the authors: Reference gene primers were amplified, and this amplification served to estimate nucleated cell counts. Using immunoSEQ multiplex PCR, the repertoire was profiled, and TCRdb retains in-frame clones only, with some absent. That table supplies the V and J calls and clone size; D and trimming were determined from the DNA. The sample lists approximately 52,000 clones, about 91% occurring once. What was sequenced was peripheral blood. This clonotype was sampled from a man aged 45 to 65 with acute or convalescent COVID-19. The gene calls are TRBV7-2 and TRBJ2-6; maybe TRBD1 (6 bases). The CDR3 here is CASSARGAGGANVLTF. The CDR3 nucleotides read TGTGCCAGCAGCGCCAGGGGAGCTGGTGGGGCCAACGTCCTGACTTTC.